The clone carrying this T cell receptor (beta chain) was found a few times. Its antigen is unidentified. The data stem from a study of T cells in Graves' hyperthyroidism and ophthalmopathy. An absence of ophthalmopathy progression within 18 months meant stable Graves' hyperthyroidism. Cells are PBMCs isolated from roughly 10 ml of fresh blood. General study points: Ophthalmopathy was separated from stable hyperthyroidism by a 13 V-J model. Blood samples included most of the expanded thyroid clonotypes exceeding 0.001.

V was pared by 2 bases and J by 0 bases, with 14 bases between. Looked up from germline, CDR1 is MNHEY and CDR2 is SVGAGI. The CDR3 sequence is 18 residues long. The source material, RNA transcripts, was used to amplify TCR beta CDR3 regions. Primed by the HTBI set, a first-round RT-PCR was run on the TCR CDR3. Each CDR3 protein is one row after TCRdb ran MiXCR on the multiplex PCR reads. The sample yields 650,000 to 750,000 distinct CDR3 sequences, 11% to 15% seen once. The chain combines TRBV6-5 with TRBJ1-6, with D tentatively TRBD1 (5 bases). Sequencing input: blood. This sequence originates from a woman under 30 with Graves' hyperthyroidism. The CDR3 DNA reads TGTGCCAGCAGTTACACCATACCAGGGAGCTCCTATAATTCACCCCTCCACTTT. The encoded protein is CASSYTIPGSSYNSPLHF.